One sample yielded the 17 T cell receptor beta chains listed below, sequenced in a study of blood T cell repertoires in COVID-19. Clones were read by immunoSEQ multiplex PCR, and TCRdb kept only the in-frame ones, dropping some. The sample lists approximately 140,000 clones; around 80% were seen once. Sequenced sample: peripheral blood. These receptor sequences come from a man aged 55 to 70 with acute or convalescent COVID-19.

This chain joins TRBV7-9 and TRBJ2-3; no clear D. Germline V gene lookup returns CDR1 SEHNR and CDR2 FQNEAQ (reference sequence). V lost 4 bases and J lost 6, with 11 bases in between. This CDR3 is 13 amino acids long. The CDR3 sequence is CASSYGYLDTQYF. CDR3 coding DNA: TGTGCCAGCAGCTACGGTTATTTGGATACGCAGTATTTT.

V and J are TRBV5-1 and TRBJ2-6; no definite D call. The CDR3 is 15 residues long. V was cut by 2 bases and J by 0 bases, with 6 bases left in between. Germline CDR1 reads SGHRS; CDR2 reads YFSETQ. The CDR3 DNA reads TGCGCCAGCAGCTTAACAGTCTCTGGGGCCAACGTCCTGACTTTC. The encoded protein is CASSLTVSGANVLTF.

This chain connects TRBV29-1 to TRBJ1-1; maybe TRBD1 (5 bases). Trimming shortened V by 3 bases and J by 6 bases, and 20 bases separated the two germline ends. The germline V gene encodes CDR1 SQVTM and CDR2 ANQGSEA. This CDR3 has 15 residues. The CDR3 protein is CSVDFPRRGSSEAFF. The CDR3 DNA reads as TGCAGCGTTGATTTCCCCAGAAGGGGTAGTTCTGAAGCTTTCTTT.

The rearrangement joins TRBV5-1 to TRBJ2-5; maybe TRBD1 (5 bases). The germline CDR1 and CDR2 sequences are SGHRS and YFSETQ. This CDR3 has 14 residues. Trimming stripped 0 bases from V and 7 bases from J, with 13 bases between. The DNA for the CDR3 is TGCGCCAGCAGCTTGGTCGCTGACCAGGGGACCCAGTACTTC. Translated, it gives CASSLVADQGTQYF. Combining the CDR3 with reference TRBV5-1 and TRBJ2-5 gives the whole variable domain KAGVTQTPRYLIKTRGQQVTLSCSPISGHRSVSWYQQTPGQGLQFLFEYFSETQRNKGNFPGRFSGRQFSNSRSEMNVSTLELGDSALYLCASSLVADQGTQYFGPGTRLLVL.

Of note for this clone: The same CDR3 can be traced to other DNA sequences in this sample. The chain links TRBV18 to TRBJ1-1, with D maybe TRBD1 (5 bases). The CDR3 is 14 residues long. Germline CDR1 is KGHSH and CDR2 is LQKENI. Trimming pared 3 bases from V and 1 base from J, leaving 9 bases between. For the CDR3, the DNA is TGTGCCAGCTCACCTCAGGGAGGGAACACTGAAGCTTTCTTT. As protein: CASSPQGGNTEAFF.

This chain joins TRBV5-1 and TRBJ1-4; 8 bases map to TRBD1. Germline V CDR1 and CDR2: SGHRS, YFSETQ. The CDR3 is 16 amino acids. V lost 0 bases, J lost 0 bases, and 1 base stayed unmatched. The CDR3 protein is CASSLGGQATNEKLFF. The CDR3 nucleotides are TGCGCCAGCAGCTTGGGGGGACAGGCAACTAATGAAAAACTGTTTTTT.

The rearrangement uses TRBV24-1 and TRBJ2-5; the D gene is possibly TRBD2 (6 bases). Trimming pared 3 bases from V and 5 bases from J, leaving 12 bases between. Germline V gene sequence: CDR1 KGHDR, CDR2 SFDVKD. There are 14 residues in the CDR3. The CDR3 DNA follows: TGTGCCACCAGTGATACGCGGGAATACGAGACCCAGTACTTC. It encodes CATSDTREYETQYF.

The chain joins TRBV3-1 (or the pseudogene TRBV3-2) to TRBJ1-5; D might be TRBD1 (5 bases). Germline V gives CDR1 LGHDT, CDR2 YNNKEL (reference sequence). Between the trimmed V and J ends, which lost 6 bases and 3 bases, there was a span of 12 bases. CDR3 length: 14 residues. CDR3 loop: CASRHGGDNQPQHF. CDR3 nucleotides: TGTGCCAGCAGACACGGGGGTGACAATCAGCCCCAGCATTTT.

The V call is TRBV7-9, the J call TRBJ2-7, with TRBD2 matching 8 bases. Germline V gene data show CDR1 as SEHNR and CDR2 as FQNEAQ (reference sequence). The V and J ends lost 2 bases and 6 bases, in that order; junction bases with no gene match: 6. The CDR3 covers 14 residues. The CDR3 protein is CASSLSSGIPEQYF. In nucleotides, the CDR3 is TGTGCCAGCAGCTTAAGTAGCGGGATTCCCGAGCAGTACTTC.

Only a few counts were recorded for this clone. This rearrangement joins TRBV19 to TRBJ2-7; the match to TRBD1 covers 11 bases. The trim removed 5 bases at V and 0 bases at J, leaving 21 bases unmatched. The CDR3 runs to 21 residues. Per germline, CDR1 LNHDA and CDR2 SQIVND (reference sequence). CDR3: CASSPAPGQGVLAANSYEQYF. CDR3 DNA sequence: TGTGCCAGTAGTCCGGCCCCGGGACAGGGGGTTTTGGCGGCCAACTCCTACGAGCAGTACTTC.

The chain links TRBV7-8 to TRBJ2-7, with TRBD1 as a possible D gene (6 bases). The CDR3 is 13 amino acids. With 5 bases removed from V and 6 bases from J, the gap between germline ends came to 14 bases. CDR1 is SGHVS and CDR2 is FQNEAQ in the germline V gene. The CDR3 region has the DNA TGTGCCAGCAGCGAACAGGGTATAGGCGAGCAGTACTTC. This translates into CASSEQGIGEQYF.

The CDR3 nucleotides are TGTGCCAGTAGTTTCCGGGACAGTCGTGGCTACACCTTC. This sequence encodes CASSFRDSRGYTF. V is TRBV19 and J is TRBJ1-2; TRBD1 matches 7 bases. Germline assignment: CDR1 LNHDA and CDR2 SQIVND (reference sequence). V gave up 5 bases and J gave up 7 bases; unmatched junction bases: 7. This CDR3 region has 13 residues.

The chain employs TRBV7-9 and TRBJ1-5; D is perhaps TRBD1 (5 bases). From germline, CDR1 is SEHNR and CDR2 FQNEAQ (reference sequence). CDR3 size: 14 residues. Trimming took off 1 base at V and 7 bases at J, with 11 bases between the two ends. In DNA, the CDR3 is TGTGCCAGCAGCTTAGGGGGCGGGGAACAGCCCCAGCATTTT. Translated, it gives CASSLGGGEQPQHF.

The chain employs TRBV11-1 and TRBJ1-2; D ambiguous. This CDR3 region has 13 residues. The germline V gene encodes CDR1 SGHAT and CDR2 FQDESV (reference sequence). V shed 5 bases and J shed 5 bases, with 12 bases lying between them. The CDR3 loop is CASSPTGSYGYTF. In DNA, the CDR3 is TGTGCCAGCAGCCCGACGGGTTCATATGGCTACACCTTC.

V is TRBV3-1 (or the pseudogene TRBV3-2) and J is TRBJ2-5; 7 positions match TRBD2. CDR1 and CDR2 (germline): LGHDT, YNNKEL (reference sequence). The CDR3 contains 12 residues. With 6 bases clipped from V and 7 bases from J, the junction kept 5 bases outside the gene matches. This chain's CDR3 is CASRGGSGTQYF. The CDR3 coding sequence is TGTGCCAGCAGAGGCGGGAGTGGGACCCAGTACTTC.

V gene TRBV6-2 or TRBV6-3 combines with J gene TRBJ2-1; 7 bases fit TRBD2. J gave up 6 bases and V 2 bases, and 7 bases lay outside the gene matches. Germline V gene sequence: CDR1 MNHEY, CDR2 SVGEGT. The length of the CDR3 is 15 residues. CDR3: CASSYLAGASNEQFF. The DNA of the CDR3 is TGTGCCAGCAGTTACCTCGCGGGAGCAAGCAATGAGCAGTTCTTC.

The chain links TRBV11-3 to TRBJ2-7; the match to TRBD1 covers 8 bases. This CDR3 is built from 14 residues. Germline CDR1 and CDR2: SGHNT and YENEEA. V lost 4 bases to trimming and J lost 2 bases; unmatched junction nucleotides: 4. The CDR3 here is CASSSDRAPYEQYF. For the CDR3, the DNA is TGTGCCAGCAGCTCGGACAGGGCCCCCTACGAGCAGTACTTC. Complete variable domain (other parts from reference TRBV11-3 and TRBJ2-7): EAGVVQSPRYKIIEKKQPVAFWCNPISGHNTLYWYLQNLGQGPELLIRYENEEAVDDSQLPKDRFSAERLKGVDSTLKIQPAELGDSAVYLCASSSDRAPYEQYFGPGTRLTVT.